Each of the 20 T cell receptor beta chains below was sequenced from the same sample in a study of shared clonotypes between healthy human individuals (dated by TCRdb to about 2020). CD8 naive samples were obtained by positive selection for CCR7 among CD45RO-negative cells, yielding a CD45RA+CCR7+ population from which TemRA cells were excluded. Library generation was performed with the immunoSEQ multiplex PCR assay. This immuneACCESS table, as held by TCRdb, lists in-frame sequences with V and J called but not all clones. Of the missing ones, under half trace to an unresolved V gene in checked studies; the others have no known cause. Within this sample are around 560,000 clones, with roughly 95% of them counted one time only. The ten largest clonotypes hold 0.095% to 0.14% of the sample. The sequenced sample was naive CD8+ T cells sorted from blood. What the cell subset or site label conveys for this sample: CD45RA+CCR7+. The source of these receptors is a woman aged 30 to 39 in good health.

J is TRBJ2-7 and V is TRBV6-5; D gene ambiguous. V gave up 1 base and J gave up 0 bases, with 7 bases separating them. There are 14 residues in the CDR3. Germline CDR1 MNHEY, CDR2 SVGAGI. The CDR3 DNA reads TGTGCCAGCAGTTACTACCAGAGCTCCTACGAGCAGTACTTC. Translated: CASSYYQSSYEQYF.

Written as DNA, the CDR3 is TGTGCCAGCAGCGGGACGACAGGGAACGACATTCAGTACTTC. Translating it yields CASSGTTGNDIQYF. The chain is built from TRBV5-4 and TRBJ2-4, with 7 bases that match TRBD1. Germline CDR1 is SGHNT and CDR2 is YYREEE (reference sequence). The CDR3 is 14 amino acids. The ends lost 4 bases at V and 8 bases at J; junction bases unmatched: 9.

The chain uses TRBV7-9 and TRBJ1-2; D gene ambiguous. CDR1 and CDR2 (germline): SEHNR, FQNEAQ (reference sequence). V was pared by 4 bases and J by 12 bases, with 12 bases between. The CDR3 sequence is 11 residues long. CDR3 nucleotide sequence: TGTGCCAGCAGCTCGCCTTTAGTCGACACCTTC. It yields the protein CASSSPLVDTF.

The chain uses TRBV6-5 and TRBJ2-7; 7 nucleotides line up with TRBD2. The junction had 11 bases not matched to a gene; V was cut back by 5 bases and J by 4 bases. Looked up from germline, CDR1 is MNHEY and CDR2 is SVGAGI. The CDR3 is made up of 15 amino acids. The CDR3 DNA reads TGTGCCAGCAGTCAAAGCGGGGACCCTATTTACGAGCAGTACTTC. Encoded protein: CASSQSGDPIYEQYF.

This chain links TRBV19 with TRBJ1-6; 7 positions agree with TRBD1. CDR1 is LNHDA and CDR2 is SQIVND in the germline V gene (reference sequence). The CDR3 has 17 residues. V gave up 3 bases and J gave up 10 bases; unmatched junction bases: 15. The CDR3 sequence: CASSISGQDHYGSPLHF. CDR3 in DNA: TGTGCCAGTAGTATCTCTGGACAGGACCACTACGGCTCACCCCTCCACTTT. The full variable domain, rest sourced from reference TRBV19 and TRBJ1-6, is DGGITQSPKYLFRKEGQNVTLSCEQNLNHDAMYWYRQDPGQGLRLIYYSQIVNDFQKGDIAEGYSVSREKKESFPLTVTSAQKNPTAFYLCASSISGQDHYGSPLHFGNGTRLTVT.

CDR3 in DNA: TGTGCCAGCAGTGAAAAGTTCAGGACGGATACCTACGAGCAGTACTTC. This translates into CASSEKFRTDTYEQYF. The chain employs TRBV2 and TRBJ2-7; D is uncertain. The CDR3 extends over 16 amino acids. Trimming pared 2 bases from V and 2 bases from J, leaving 16 bases between. CDR1 is SNHLY and CDR2 is FYNNEI in the germline V gene.

The CDR3 region has the DNA TGCGCCAGCAGCCAAGATAGGCTGACTAGCATATCGGAAGAGACCCAGTACTTC. As protein: CASSQDRLTSISEETQYF. The chain joins TRBV4-1 to TRBJ2-5, with TRBD2 identical over 7 bases. This CDR3 is 18 amino acids long. From germline, CDR1 is MGHRA and CDR2 YSYEKL. Trimming cost V 0 bases and J 3 bases; bases outside gene matches: 13.

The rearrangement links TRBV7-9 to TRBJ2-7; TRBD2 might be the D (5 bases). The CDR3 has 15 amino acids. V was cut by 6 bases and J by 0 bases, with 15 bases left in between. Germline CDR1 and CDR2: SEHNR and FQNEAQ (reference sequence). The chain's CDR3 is CASSRRVGSSYEQYF. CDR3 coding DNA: TGTGCCAGCAGTCGACGGGTGGGGAGCTCCTACGAGCAGTACTTC.

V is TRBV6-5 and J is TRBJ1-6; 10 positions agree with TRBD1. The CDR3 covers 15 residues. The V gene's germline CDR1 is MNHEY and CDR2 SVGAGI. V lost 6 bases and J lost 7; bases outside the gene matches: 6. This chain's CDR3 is CASRAGTGANSPLHF. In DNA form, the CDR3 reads TGTGCCAGCAGGGCCGGGACAGGGGCCAATTCACCCCTCCACTTT.

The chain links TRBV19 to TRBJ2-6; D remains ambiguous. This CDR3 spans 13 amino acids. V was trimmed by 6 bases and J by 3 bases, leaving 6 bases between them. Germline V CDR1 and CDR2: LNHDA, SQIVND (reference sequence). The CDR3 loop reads CASRALGANVLTF. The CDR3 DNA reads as TGTGCCAGTAGGGCGCTTGGGGCCAACGTCCTGACTTTC.

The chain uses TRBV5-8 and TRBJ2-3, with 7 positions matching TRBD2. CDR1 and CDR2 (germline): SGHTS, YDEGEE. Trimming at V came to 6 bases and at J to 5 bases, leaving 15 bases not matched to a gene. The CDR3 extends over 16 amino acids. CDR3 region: CASTLGDYIVKDTQYF. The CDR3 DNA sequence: TGTGCCAGCACTCTGGGGGACTATATCGTGAAAGATACGCAGTATTTT. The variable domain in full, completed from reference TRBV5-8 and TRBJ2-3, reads EAGVTQSPTHLIKTRGQQATLRCSPISGHTSVYWYQQALGLGLQFLLWYDEGEERNRGNFPPRFSGRQFPNYSSELNVNALELEDSALYLCASTLGDYIVKDTQYFGPGTRLTVL.

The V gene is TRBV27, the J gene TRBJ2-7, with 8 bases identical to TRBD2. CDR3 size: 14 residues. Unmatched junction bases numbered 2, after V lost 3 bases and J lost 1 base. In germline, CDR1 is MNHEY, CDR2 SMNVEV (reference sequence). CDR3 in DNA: TGTGCCAGCAGTTTTAGCGGGGATTCCTACGAGCAGTACTTC. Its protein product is CASSFSGDSYEQYF.

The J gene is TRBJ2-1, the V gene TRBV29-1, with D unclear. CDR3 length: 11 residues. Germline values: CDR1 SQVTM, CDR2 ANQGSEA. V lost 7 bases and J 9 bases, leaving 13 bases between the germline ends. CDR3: CSAQTVFEQFF. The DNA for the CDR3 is TGCAGCGCCCAAACAGTGTTTGAGCAGTTCTTC.

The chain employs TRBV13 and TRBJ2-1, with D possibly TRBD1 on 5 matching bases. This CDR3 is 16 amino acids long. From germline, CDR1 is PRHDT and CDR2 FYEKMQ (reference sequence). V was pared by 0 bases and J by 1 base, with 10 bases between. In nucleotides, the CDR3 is TGTGCCAGCAGCTTAGGGACAGAAACATCCTACAATGAGCAGTTCTTC. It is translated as CASSLGTETSYNEQFF.

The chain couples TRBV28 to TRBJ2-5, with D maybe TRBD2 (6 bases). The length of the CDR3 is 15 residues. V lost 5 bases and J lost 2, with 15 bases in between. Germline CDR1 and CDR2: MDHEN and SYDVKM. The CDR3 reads CASSALRETQETQYF. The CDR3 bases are TGTGCCAGCAGTGCCCTTCGGGAGACTCAAGAGACCCAGTACTTC.

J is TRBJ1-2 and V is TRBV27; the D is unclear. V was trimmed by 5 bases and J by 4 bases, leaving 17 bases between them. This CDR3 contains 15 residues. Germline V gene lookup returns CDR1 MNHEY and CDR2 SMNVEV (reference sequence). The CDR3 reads CASSGVGSSTYGYTF. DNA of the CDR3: TGTGCCAGCAGTGGGGTGGGGTCCTCAACCTATGGCTACACCTTC.

This CDR3 is CASSQRWGTNEKLFF. The CDR3, as DNA: TGTGCCAGTAGTCAAAGGTGGGGGACTAATGAAAAACTGTTTTTT. The chain links TRBV19 to TRBJ1-4; possible D gene TRBD1, 5 bases. The CDR3 spans 15 residues. Trimming shortened V by 5 bases and J by 2 bases, and 12 bases separated the two germline ends. The germline gives CDR1 LNHDA, CDR2 SQIVND (reference sequence). Supplemented by reference TRBV19 and TRBJ1-4, the full variable domain reads DGGITQSPKYLFRKEGQNVTLSCEQNLNHDAMYWYRQDPGQGLRLIYYSQIVNDFQKGDIAEGYSVSREKKESFPLTVTSAQKNPTAFYLCASSQRWGTNEKLFFGSGTQLSVL.

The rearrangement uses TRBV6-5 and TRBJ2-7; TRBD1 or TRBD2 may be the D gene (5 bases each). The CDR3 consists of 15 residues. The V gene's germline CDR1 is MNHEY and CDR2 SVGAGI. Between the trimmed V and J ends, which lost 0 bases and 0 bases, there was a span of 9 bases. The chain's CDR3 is CASSYSPGPSYEQYF. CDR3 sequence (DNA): TGTGCCAGCAGTTACTCGCCGGGACCCTCCTACGAGCAGTACTTC.

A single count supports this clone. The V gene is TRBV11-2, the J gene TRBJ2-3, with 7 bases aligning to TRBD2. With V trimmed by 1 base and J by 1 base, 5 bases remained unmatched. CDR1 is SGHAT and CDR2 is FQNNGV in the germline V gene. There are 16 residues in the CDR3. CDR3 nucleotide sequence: TGTGCCAGCAGCTTAGTCGGCGGGAGACGCACAGATACGCAGTATTTT. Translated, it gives CASSLVGGRRTDTQYF.

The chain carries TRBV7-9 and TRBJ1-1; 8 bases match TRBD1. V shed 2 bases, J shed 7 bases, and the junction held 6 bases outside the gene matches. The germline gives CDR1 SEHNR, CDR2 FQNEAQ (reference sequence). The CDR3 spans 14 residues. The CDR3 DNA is TGTGCCAGCAGCTTACCCCAGGGGGCGGGTGAAGCTTTCTTT. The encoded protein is CASSLPQGAGEAFF.